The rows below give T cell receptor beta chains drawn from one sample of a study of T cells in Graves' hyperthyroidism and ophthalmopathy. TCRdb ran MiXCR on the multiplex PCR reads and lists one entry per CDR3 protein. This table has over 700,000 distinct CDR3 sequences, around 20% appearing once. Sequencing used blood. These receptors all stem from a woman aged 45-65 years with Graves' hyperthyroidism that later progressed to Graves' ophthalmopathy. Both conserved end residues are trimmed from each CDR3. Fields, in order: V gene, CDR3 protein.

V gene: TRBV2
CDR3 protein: ASSAGSSGGHRISYNEQF

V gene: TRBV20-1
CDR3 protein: SALTGASSSFGNQPQH

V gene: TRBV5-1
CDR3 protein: ASSGDLGEETQY

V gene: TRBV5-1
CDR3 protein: ASSLSLAGTHEQY

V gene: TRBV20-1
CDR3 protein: SARDRLTDTQY

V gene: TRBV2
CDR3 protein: ASSEWGTSGGAAGELF

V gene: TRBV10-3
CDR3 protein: AISEAGDHGNTIY

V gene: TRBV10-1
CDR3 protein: ASSEGLGPYEQY

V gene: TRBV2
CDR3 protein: ASSELVTPLH

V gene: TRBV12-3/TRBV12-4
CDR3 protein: ASSPGQGFGYGYT

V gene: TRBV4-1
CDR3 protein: ASSQEPVRQDTQY

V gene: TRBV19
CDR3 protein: ASSTRTGAGNTIY

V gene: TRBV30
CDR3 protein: AWSATAQYYGYT

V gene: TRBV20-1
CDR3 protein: SARDLGTGNTEAF

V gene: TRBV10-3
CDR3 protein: ATNPGTASYEQY

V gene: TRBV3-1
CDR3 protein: ASSQRGETADTQY

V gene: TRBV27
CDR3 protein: ASSLSRQSPEAF

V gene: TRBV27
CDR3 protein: ASSLRLAGFSSYNEQF

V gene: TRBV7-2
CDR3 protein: ASSFYRVSADEQY

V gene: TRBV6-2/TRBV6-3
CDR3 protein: ASLDGLAGYNEQF

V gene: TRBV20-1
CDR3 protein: SARMSSATIY

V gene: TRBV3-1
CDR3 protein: ASSQVGISYEQY

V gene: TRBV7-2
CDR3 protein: ANSVGTGGFYEQY

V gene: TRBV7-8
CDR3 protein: ASSQAGTANQPQH

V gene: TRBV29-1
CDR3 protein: SVWGAATGELF

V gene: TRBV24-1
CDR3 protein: ATSDRTASNQPQH

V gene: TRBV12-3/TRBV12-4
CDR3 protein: ASSLVQGSTEAF

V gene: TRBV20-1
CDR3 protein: SARDDSGGAVGELF